One sample yielded the 31 T cell receptor beta chains listed below, sequenced in a study of early stage breast cancer tumors. Clones were sequenced by immunoSEQ multiplex PCR, and TCRdb holds only the in-frame ones, with some missing. The table includes tens of thousands of clones, approximately 70% detected once. The sample comprised breast tumor tissue. The receptors come from a person in their thirties with breast cancer.

The genes are TRBV30 and TRBJ1-2, with unresolved D. Per germline, CDR1 GTSNPN and CDR2 SVGIG (reference sequence). V shed 2 bases and J shed 1 base, with 8 bases lying between them. This CDR3 comprises 13 residues. CDR3 region: CAWSPGNNYGYTF. CDR3 DNA: TGTGCCTGGAGTCCGGGGAATAACTATGGCTACACCTTC.

CDR3 sequence (DNA): TGCAGCGTTGAAAGAAACACCGGGGAGCTGTTTTTT. This sequence encodes CSVERNTGELFF. The rearrangement uses TRBV29-1 and TRBJ2-2; D call uncertain. Germline CDR1 and CDR2: SQVTM and ANQGSEA. The CDR3 is 12 residues long. The ends were cut back, 2 bases at V and 2 bases at J, with 3 bases in the middle.

The chain carries TRBV13 and TRBJ2-7, with D tentatively TRBD1 or TRBD2 (5 bases each). With 2 bases removed from V and 2 bases from J, the gap between germline ends came to 13 bases. The CDR3 has 15 residues. Germline V gives CDR1 PRHDT, CDR2 FYEKMQ (reference sequence). CDR3 DNA: TGTGCCAGCAGCTTATTCCCGGGACCTACCTACGAGCAGTACTTC. It specifies CASSLFPGPTYEQYF.

There are a few counts of this clone. The V and J genes are TRBV7-2 and TRBJ2-1, with D unclear. The CDR3 runs to 14 residues. The germline V and J ends were trimmed by 7 bases and 3 bases, with 13 bases remaining between them. Looked up from germline, CDR1 is SGHTA and CDR2 is FQGNSA. This CDR3 reads CASTLPGHYNEQFF. The CDR3 DNA reads TGTGCCAGCACCCTCCCCGGCCACTACAATGAGCAGTTCTTC.

This clone came up once. J is TRBJ1-1 and V is TRBV5-1, with 8 bases matching TRBD1. Germline trimming cut 0 bases from V and 11 bases from J; bases unmatched to any gene: 9. CDR3 length: 14 residues. Per germline, CDR1 SGHRS and CDR2 YFSETQ. CDR3 region: CASSLDGQGLTAFF. The CDR3 nucleotides read TGCGCCAGCAGCTTGGACGGACAGGGTTTGACGGCTTTCTTT.

The chain links TRBV5-8 to TRBJ1-1; no reliable D call. With 1 base removed from V and 11 bases from J, the gap between germline ends came to 9 bases. This CDR3 is built from 11 residues. Germline loops: CDR1 SGHTS, CDR2 YDEGEE. This CDR3 reads CASSLYSGAFF. For the CDR3, the DNA is TGTGCCAGCAGCTTGTACAGTGGGGCTTTCTTT.

This chain links TRBV27 with TRBJ1-5; 9 bases match TRBD1. The CDR3 extends over 15 amino acids. Looked up from germline, CDR1 is MNHEY and CDR2 is SMNVEV (reference sequence). With 7 bases clipped from V and 7 bases from J, the junction kept 11 bases outside the gene matches. The CDR3 bases are TGTGCCAGCACCATTACACAGGGGGCTTGGCAGCCCCAGCATTTT. This sequence encodes CASTITQGAWQPQHF.

In this sample, this clone turned up a few times. The rearrangement links TRBV19 to TRBJ2-7, with 8 bases that match TRBD2. The CDR3 is 18 amino acids. The germline gives CDR1 LNHDA, CDR2 SQIVND (reference sequence). Trimming at V came to 5 bases and at J to 5 bases, leaving 20 bases not matched to a gene. This CDR3 reads CASSRTGTRTSKSDEQYF. In DNA form, the CDR3 reads TGTGCCAGTAGTCGGACCGGGACTAGGACTTCGAAAAGCGACGAGCAGTACTTC.

This clone qualifies as medium-sized. V and J are TRBV7-8 and TRBJ1-1, with no clear D. The CDR3 spans 12 residues. V lost 5 bases and J lost 8, with 12 bases in between. The germline V gene encodes CDR1 SGHVS and CDR2 FQNEAQ. Here the CDR3 DNA reads TGTGCCAGCAGCGACACGGGCTACGAAGCTTTCTTT. This codes for CASSDTGYEAFF. Complete variable domain (other parts from reference TRBV7-8 and TRBJ1-1): GAGVSQSPRYKVAKRGQDVALRCDPISGHVSLFWYQQALGQGPEFLTYFQNEAQLDKSGLPSDRFFAERPEGSVSTLKIQRTQQEDSAVYLCASSDTGYEAFFGQGTRLTVV.

The V and J genes are TRBV18 and TRBJ2-5, with 7 bases that match TRBD1. With the DNA end fitting TRBJ2-7 better, the J assignment may be wrong. The CDR3 loop spans 14 amino acids. CDR1 is KGHSH and CDR2 is LQKENI in the germline V gene. CDR3: CASSPTGTTYEQYF. The CDR3 nucleotides are TGTGCCAGCTCACCGACAGGGACAACCTACGAGCAGTACTTC.

The chain joins TRBV12-5 to TRBJ2-7; TRBD2 agrees at 11 bases. After removal of 3 bases from V and 4 bases from J, the junction contained 5 bases not matched to a gene. The CDR3 loop spans 15 amino acids. Germline V gene sequence: CDR1 LGHNT, CDR2 FRNRAP. CDR3 sequence (DNA): TGTGCTAGTGGTTTATTGGCTAGCGGGAGGTACGAGCAGTACTTC. Translated: CASGLLASGRYEQYF.

About this clone: The sample contains more than one DNA sequence encoding this CDR3. This chain uses TRBV28 with TRBJ2-1; 7 nucleotides align to TRBD2. Germline CDR1 reads MDHEN; CDR2 reads SYDVKM. The CDR3 contains 15 residues. V was clipped by 2 bases and J by 4 bases; unmatched bases: 5. CDR3 amino acids: CASSLAGEGYNEQFF. CDR3 bases: TGTGCCAGCAGTTTAGCGGGAGAGGGGTACAATGAGCAGTTCTTC.

The count of this clone is one. This chain links TRBV4-2 with TRBJ1-2; D possibly corresponds to TRBD1 (6 bases). The V end lost 4 bases, the J end lost 0 bases, and 15 bases lay between the germline ends. CDR3 size: 16 residues. Germline CDR1 is LGHNA and CDR2 is YNFKEQ. The CDR3 protein is CASSPRPQGTNYGYTF. In DNA form, the CDR3 reads TGTGCCAGCAGCCCTCGACCGCAGGGGACTAACTATGGCTACACCTTC.

The V and J genes are TRBV19 and TRBJ2-3; unclear D gene. CDR1 LNHDA and CDR2 SQIVND come from the germline V gene (reference sequence). The CDR3 covers 16 residues. The V end was cut by 5 bases, the J end by 5 bases, with 20 bases between. The CDR3 nucleotides are TGTGCCAGTAGTGCTTGGTGGGGTTTTGATGGAGATACGCAGTATTTT. It is translated as CASSAWWGFDGDTQYF. Using reference TRBV19 and TRBJ2-3 for the parts outside the CDR3, the full variable domain is DGGITQSPKYLFRKEGQNVTLSCEQNLNHDAMYWYRQDPGQGLRLIYYSQIVNDFQKGDIAEGYSVSREKKESFPLTVTSAQKNPTAFYLCASSAWWGFDGDTQYFGPGTRLTVL.

J is TRBJ2-3 and V is TRBV6-6; weak D call: TRBD2 (6 bases). Germline loops: CDR1 MNHNY, CDR2 SVGAGI (reference sequence). CDR3 length: 14 amino acids. The V gene lost 3 bases and the J gene lost 2 bases, with 9 bases spanning the gap. The CDR3 DNA is TGTGCCAGCAGTTATGCGGGACTCACAGATACGCAGTATTTT. It is translated as CASSYAGLTDTQYF.

The chain links TRBV5-4 to TRBJ2-1; TRBD1 might be the D (5 bases). Germline-derived CDR1 and CDR2 are SGHNT and YYREEE (reference sequence). V lost 2 bases and J lost 5, with 8 bases in between. The CDR3 runs to 13 residues. The CDR3 DNA is TGTGCCAGCAGCTTCCCCAGGGACAATGAGCAGTTCTTC. It translates to CASSFPRDNEQFF.

This chain connects TRBV25-1 to TRBJ2-1; 10 nucleotides line up with TRBD2. The CDR3 contains 17 residues. Germline loops: CDR1 MGHDK, CDR2 SYGVNS. Trimming removed 6 bases from V and 1 base from J; junction bases left unmatched: 9. DNA for the CDR3: TGTGCCAGCAGGGGAGTAGCGGGAGGCCCATCCTACAATGAGCAGTTCTTC. Protein: CASRGVAGGPSYNEQFF. The variable domain in full, with the rest retrieved from reference TRBV25-1 and TRBJ2-1, is EADIYQTPRYLVIGTGKKITLECSQTMGHDKMYWYQQDPGMELHLIHYSYGVNSTEKGDLSSESTVSRIRTEHFPLTLESARPSHTSQYLCASRGVAGGPSYNEQFFGPGTRLTVL.

This clone was detected a few times. V gene TRBV9 combines with J gene TRBJ1-1; D not resolved. Germline-derived CDR1 and CDR2 are SGDLS and YYNGEE. There are 14 residues in the CDR3. V dropped 2 bases and J dropped 2 bases, with 10 bases sitting between them. The CDR3 loop is CASSVTTDNTEAFF. The CDR3 nucleotides read TGTGCCAGCAGCGTCACGACTGATAACACTGAAGCTTTCTTT.

The gene calls are TRBV7-2 and TRBJ1-3, with 10 bases that match TRBD1. The CDR3 runs to 15 residues. V shed 3 bases and J 3 bases; nucleotides not matched to a gene: 2. Germline assignment: CDR1 SGHTA and CDR2 FQGNSA. CDR3 sequence: CASSFGTGVGNTIYF. In DNA, the CDR3 is TGTGCCAGCAGCTTTGGGACAGGGGTTGGAAACACCATATATTTT.

The chain employs TRBV9 and TRBJ2-1, with D possibly being TRBD2 (6 bases). The CDR3 runs to 19 residues. The V gene lost 0 bases and the J gene lost 0 bases, with 19 bases spanning the gap. Germline CDR1 and CDR2: SGDLS and YYNGEE. The CDR3 reads CASSVARRTAGLSYNEQFF. For the CDR3, the DNA is TGTGCCAGCAGCGTAGCACGACGGACCGCGGGGCTCTCCTACAATGAGCAGTTCTTC.

CDR3 sequence reads: CASSYQGPGNTIYF. As DNA, the CDR3 is TGTGCCAGCAGTTATCAAGGGCCAGGAAACACCATATATTTT. The genes are TRBV6-5 and TRBJ1-3; no clear D gene. The V gene lost 3 bases and the J gene lost 4 bases, with 10 bases spanning the gap. The CDR3 has 14 residues. Per germline, CDR1 MNHEY and CDR2 SVGAGI.

The chain recombines TRBV9 with TRBJ2-3; D gene uncertain. CDR1 and CDR2 (germline): SGDLS, YYNGEE. Trimming removed 0 bases from V and 2 bases from J, with 7 bases in between. The CDR3 length is 14 residues. CDR3 DNA sequence: TGTGCCAGCAGCGTAGCGGCGTACACAGATACGCAGTATTTT. Protein: CASSVAAYTDTQYF.

The genes are TRBV29-1 and TRBJ1-2; D is perhaps TRBD1 (5 bases). Germline values: CDR1 SQVTM, CDR2 ANQGSEA. CDR3 length: 12 amino acids. Written as DNA, the CDR3 is TGCAGTGGAGAACAAGGGGAGGGAGGCTACACCTTC. Translating gives CSGEQGEGGYTF.

The chain couples TRBV7-8 to TRBJ1-1, with 7 bases matching TRBD1. V shed 0 bases, J shed 7 bases, and the junction held 8 bases outside the gene matches. In germline, CDR1 is SGHVS, CDR2 FQNEAQ. The CDR3 has 15 residues. The CDR3 sequence is CASSLARQGVVEAFF. The CDR3, as DNA: TGTGCCAGCAGCTTAGCAAGGCAGGGGGTTGTTGAAGCTTTCTTT.

The chain recombines TRBV4-3 with TRBJ2-7; TRBD2 agrees at 10 bases. V shed 0 bases, J shed 3 bases, and the junction held 5 bases outside the gene matches. Germline CDR1 LGHNA, CDR2 YSLEER. This CDR3 contains 16 residues. CDR3 nucleotide sequence: TGCGCCAGCAGCCAAGAATCGTGGACTAGCGGCTACGAGCAGTACTTC. It codes for CASSQESWTSGYEQYF.

The CDR3 loop reads CSAQGYYGYTF. As DNA, the CDR3 is TGCAGTGCTCAGGGATACTATGGCTACACCTTC. This chain links TRBV20-1 with TRBJ1-2; D is perhaps TRBD1 (5 bases). From germline, CDR1 is DFQATT and CDR2 SNEGSKA (reference sequence). This CDR3 contains 11 residues. V was cut by 5 bases and J by 3 bases, with 7 bases left in between.

The chain couples TRBV4-1 to TRBJ2-1; 7 bases match TRBD2. From germline, CDR1 is MGHRA and CDR2 YSYEKL. J gave up 0 bases and V 4 bases, and 3 bases lay outside the gene matches. This CDR3 comprises 15 residues. CDR3 bases: TGCGCCAGCAGCCGAGGCGGGAGCTCCTACAATGAGCAGTTCTTC. Its translation is CASSRGGSSYNEQFF.

The V and J genes are TRBV30 and TRBJ1-1, with D perhaps TRBD1 (5 bases). In germline, CDR1 is GTSNPN, CDR2 SVGIG (reference sequence). The CDR3 sequence is 13 residues long. Trimming stripped 6 bases from V and 5 bases from J, with 16 bases between. The CDR3 bases are TGTGCCTGTTCCGGGACCTATGGGACTGAAGCTTTCTTT. As protein: CACSGTYGTEAFF.

This clone occurred a few times. The chain uses TRBV9 and TRBJ1-1, with D uncertain. With 0 bases removed from V and 0 bases from J, the gap between germline ends came to 9 bases. The germline gives CDR1 SGDLS, CDR2 YYNGEE. The CDR3 length is 15 residues. Written as DNA, the CDR3 is TGTGCCAGCAGCGTAGAAATAGGGATGAACACTGAAGCTTTCTTT. Protein product: CASSVEIGMNTEAFF.

The chain recombines TRBV29-1 with TRBJ2-1; the D is unclear. Germline CDR1 SQVTM, CDR2 ANQGSEA. V lost 6 bases and J 15 bases, leaving 18 bases between the germline ends. The length of the CDR3 is 11 residues. The CDR3 region has the DNA TGCAGCGTCGAGGTGGGCCTCGGGTGGTTCTTC. Its protein product is CSVEVGLGWFF.

V and J are TRBV9 and TRBJ2-3; D gene uncertain. Per germline, CDR1 SGDLS and CDR2 YYNGEE. Trimming took off 4 bases at V and 2 bases at J, with 11 bases between the two ends. CDR3 length equals 14 residues. The CDR3 region is CASSPRPFTDTQYF. CDR3 DNA: TGTGCCAGCAGCCCCCGACCCTTCACAGATACGCAGTATTTT.